The clone carrying this TCR beta chain has only a few counts. Its antigen is as yet unknown. The PCR employed 60 Vbeta primers together with 13 Jbeta primers. Assay used: immunoSEQ multiplex PCR; TCRdb lists only in-frame clones, some missing. The profile shows under 250,000 clones, 70% to 80% of them singletons. The entry originates in a study of cytomegalovirus exposure and HLA in healthy donors. General study points: CMV serostatus stood as the only immune exposure information on hand. Presence/absence results assume similar sequencing depth per donor, which may not hold.

Participants comprised healthy donors of bone marrow. The germline V gene has CDR1 SGDLS and CDR2 YYNGEE. The CDR3 totals 16 residues. V shed 3 bases and J 1 base; nucleotides not matched to a gene: 2. The specimen was PBMCs. The source of this sequence is a woman aged 25-40 years in good health and CMV-seropositive. The chain recombines TRBV9 with TRBJ2-2, with 11 positions matching TRBD2. DNA of the CDR3: TGTGCCAGCAGCGCCGGGACTAGCGGGAACACCGGGGAGCTGTTTTTT. Amino acid sequence: CASSAGTSGNTGELFF. Full variable domain (rest looked up from reference TRBV9 and TRBJ2-2): DSGVTQTPKHLITATGQRVTLRCSPRSGDLSVYWYQQSLDQGLQFLIQYYNGEERAKGNILERFSAQQFPDLHSELNLSSLELGDSALYFCASSAGTSGNTGELFFGEGSRLTVL.